This T cell receptor (beta chain) was observed in a study of CD8+ T cells in alopecia areata. Turning to the study itself: Treated patients received oral tofacitinib, 5 to 10 mg twice daily. The study, taken as a whole, reports: Elevated clonality characterized lesional scalp relative to normal scalp, particularly in alopecia totalis/universalis. Expanded CD8+ clones among the top 100, and scalp clonality, were significantly decreased by tofacitinib.

CDR1 and CDR2 from the germline V gene are LGHNA and YNFKEQ. The V end lost 0 bases, the J end lost 0 bases, and 6 bases lay between the germline ends. The CDR3 has 16 residues. On this clone itself: Its target is not known.

Indicated treatment: oral pan-JAK inhibitor, 5-10 mg twice daily. PBMCs served as the source from which CD4+ and CD8+ T cells were sorted. cDNA reverse transcribed from extracted RNA served as the sequencing template. Sequencing used immunoSEQ multiplex PCR; TCRdb keeps in-frame clones, though not all of them. The data hold under 150,000 clones, with roughly four fifths observed a single time. The J gene is TRBJ2-6, the V gene TRBV4-2; no firm D call. The specimen comprised CD8+ T cells sorted from blood, sampled at week 4, from a patient treated with tofacitinib. The receptor was isolated from a human donor with alopecia areata. Written as DNA, the CDR3 is TGTGCCAGCAGCCAAGAGGGCAGCTCTGGGGCCAACGTCCTGACTTTC. Its translation: CASSQEGSSGANVLTF.